Sequencing of this T cell receptor (beta chain) was carried out in a study of shared T cell receptors in the human thymus. Germline V lookup: CDR1 SGHTA, CDR2 FQGNSA. V lost 5 bases and J lost 1, with 18 bases in between. The CDR3 sequence is 16 residues long. In its sample, this clone was seen once. Repertoires were generated with immunoSEQ multiplex PCR, while TCRdb's copy carries only in-frame clones and drops some. This table has 500,000 to 550,000 clones, 78% appearing once. The sample was also reused in another study, on human thymus T cells.

The sequencing sample was made of thymocytes. This clonotype was sampled from a boy under three years old with a congenital heart defect. V is TRBV7-2 and J is TRBJ2-7, with D possibly matching TRBD1 (6 bases). In DNA, the CDR3 is TGTGCCAGCAGCCGAAGGCGGACAGACCTTTCCTACGAGCAGTACTTC. Translating gives CASSRRRTDLSYEQYF.